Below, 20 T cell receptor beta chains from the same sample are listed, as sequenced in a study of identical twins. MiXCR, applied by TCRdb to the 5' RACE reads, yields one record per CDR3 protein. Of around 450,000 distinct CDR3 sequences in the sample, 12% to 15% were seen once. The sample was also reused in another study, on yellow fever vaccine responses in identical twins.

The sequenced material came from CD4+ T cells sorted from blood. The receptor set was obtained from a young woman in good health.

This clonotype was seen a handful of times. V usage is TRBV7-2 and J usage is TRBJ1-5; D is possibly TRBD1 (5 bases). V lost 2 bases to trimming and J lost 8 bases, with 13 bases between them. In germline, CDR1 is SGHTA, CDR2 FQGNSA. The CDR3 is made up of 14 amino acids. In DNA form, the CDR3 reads TGTGCCAGCAGCTTATTGGGACCGGGAGAGCCCCAGCATTTT. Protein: CASSLLGPGEPQHF.

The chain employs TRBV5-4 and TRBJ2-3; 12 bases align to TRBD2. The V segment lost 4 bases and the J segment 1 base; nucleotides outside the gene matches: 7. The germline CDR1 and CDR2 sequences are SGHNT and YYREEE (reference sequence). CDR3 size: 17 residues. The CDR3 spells CASSRGLAGLRTDTQYF. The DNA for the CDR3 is TGTGCCAGCAGCCGCGGACTAGCGGGACTACGCACAGATACGCAGTATTTT.

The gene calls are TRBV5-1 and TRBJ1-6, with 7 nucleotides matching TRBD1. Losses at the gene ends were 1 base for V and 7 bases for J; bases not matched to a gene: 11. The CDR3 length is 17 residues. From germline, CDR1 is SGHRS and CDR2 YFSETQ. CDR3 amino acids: CASSLFTAQGRNSPLHF. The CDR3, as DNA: TGCGCCAGCAGCTTGTTTACAGCACAGGGGCGCAATTCACCCCTCCACTTT. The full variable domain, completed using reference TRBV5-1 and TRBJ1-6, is KAGVTQTPRYLIKTRGQQVTLSCSPISGHRSVSWYQQTPGQGLQFLFEYFSETQRNKGNFPGRFSGRQFSNSRSEMNVSTLELGDSALYLCASSLFTAQGRNSPLHFGNGTRLTVT.

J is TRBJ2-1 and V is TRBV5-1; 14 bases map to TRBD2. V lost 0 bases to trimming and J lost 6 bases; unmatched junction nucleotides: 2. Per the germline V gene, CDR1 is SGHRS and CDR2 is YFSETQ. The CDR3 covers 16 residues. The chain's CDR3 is CASSLEGLAGVNEQFF. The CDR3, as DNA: TGCGCCAGCAGCTTGGAGGGACTAGCGGGGGTCAATGAGCAGTTCTTC. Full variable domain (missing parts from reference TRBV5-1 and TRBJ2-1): KAGVTQTPRYLIKTRGQQVTLSCSPISGHRSVSWYQQTPGQGLQFLFEYFSETQRNKGNFPGRFSGRQFSNSRSEMNVSTLELGDSALYLCASSLEGLAGVNEQFFGPGTRLTVL.

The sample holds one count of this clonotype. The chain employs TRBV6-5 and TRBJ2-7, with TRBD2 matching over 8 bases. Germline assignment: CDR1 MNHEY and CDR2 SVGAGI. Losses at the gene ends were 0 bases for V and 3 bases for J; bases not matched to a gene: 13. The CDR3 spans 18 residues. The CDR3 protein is CASSYSISGKAAGYEQYF. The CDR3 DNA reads TGTGCCAGCAGTTACTCGATTAGCGGGAAGGCTGCAGGCTACGAGCAGTACTTC.

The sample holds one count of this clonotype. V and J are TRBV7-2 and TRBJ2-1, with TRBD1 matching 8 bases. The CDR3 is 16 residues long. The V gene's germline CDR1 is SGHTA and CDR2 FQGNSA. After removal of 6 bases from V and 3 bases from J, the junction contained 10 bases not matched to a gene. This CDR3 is CASSTLRGRNYNEQFF. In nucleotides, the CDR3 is TGTGCCAGCAGTACCCTCAGGGGGCGCAACTACAATGAGCAGTTCTTC.

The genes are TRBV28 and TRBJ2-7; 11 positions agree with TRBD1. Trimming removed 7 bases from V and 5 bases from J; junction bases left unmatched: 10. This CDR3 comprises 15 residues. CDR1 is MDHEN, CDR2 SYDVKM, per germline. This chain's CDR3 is CASTLPGQGAHEQYF. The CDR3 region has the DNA TGTGCCAGCACCCTCCCCGGACAGGGGGCGCACGAGCAGTACTTC.

The CDR3 here is CASSLSPGENIQYF. The DNA for the CDR3 is TGTGCCAGCAGTTTATCACCAGGGGAAAACATTCAGTACTTC. The J gene is TRBJ2-4, the V gene TRBV28, with a weak D call TRBD1 (6 bases). The length of the CDR3 is 14 residues. In germline, CDR1 is MDHEN, CDR2 SYDVKM. The germline V and J ends were trimmed by 1 base and 5 bases, with 9 bases remaining between them.

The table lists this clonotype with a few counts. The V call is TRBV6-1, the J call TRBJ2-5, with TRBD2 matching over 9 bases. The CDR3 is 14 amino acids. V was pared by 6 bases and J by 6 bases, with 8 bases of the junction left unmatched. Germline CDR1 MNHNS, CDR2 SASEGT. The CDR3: CASSAGTSRQTQYF. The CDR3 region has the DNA TGTGCCAGCAGCGCGGGGACTAGCAGACAGACCCAGTACTTC.

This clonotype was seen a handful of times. CDR3 sequence reads: CASGLLAGGTETQYF. The DNA of the CDR3 is TGTGCCAGCGGATTACTAGCGGGAGGAACGGAGACCCAGTACTTC. The rearrangement links TRBV28 to TRBJ2-5, with 12 bases matching TRBD2. CDR1 and CDR2 (germline): MDHEN, SYDVKM. This CDR3 is 15 amino acids long. V lost 8 bases and J lost 5; bases outside the gene matches: 9.

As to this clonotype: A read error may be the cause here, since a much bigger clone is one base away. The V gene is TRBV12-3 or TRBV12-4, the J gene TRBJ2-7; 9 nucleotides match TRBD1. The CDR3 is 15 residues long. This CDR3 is CASSPGDRDTYERYF. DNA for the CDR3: TGTGCCAGCAGCCCGGGGGACAGGGATACCTACGAGCGGTACTTC.

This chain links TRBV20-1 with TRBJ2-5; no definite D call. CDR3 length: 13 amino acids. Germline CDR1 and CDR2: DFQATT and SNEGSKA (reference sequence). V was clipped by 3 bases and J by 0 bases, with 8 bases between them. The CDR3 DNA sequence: TGCAGTGCTAGTTCCCCGTACCAAGAGACCCAGTACTTC. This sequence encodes CSASSPYQETQYF.

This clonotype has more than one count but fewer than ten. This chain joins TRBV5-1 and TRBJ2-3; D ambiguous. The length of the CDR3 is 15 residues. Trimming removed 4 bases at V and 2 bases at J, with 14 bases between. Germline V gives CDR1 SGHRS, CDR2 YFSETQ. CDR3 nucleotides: TGCGCCAGCAGCGGTATGAATGCAGACACAGATACGCAGTATTTT. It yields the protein CASSGMNADTDTQYF.

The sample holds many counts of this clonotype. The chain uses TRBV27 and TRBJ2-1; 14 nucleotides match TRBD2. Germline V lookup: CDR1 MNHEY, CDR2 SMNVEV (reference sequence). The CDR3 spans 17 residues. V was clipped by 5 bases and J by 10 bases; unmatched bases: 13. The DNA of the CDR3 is TGTGCCAGCAGTCCCCCGACTAGCGGGAGGGTAGCGTTGGAGCAGTTCTTC. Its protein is CASSPPTSGRVALEQFF.

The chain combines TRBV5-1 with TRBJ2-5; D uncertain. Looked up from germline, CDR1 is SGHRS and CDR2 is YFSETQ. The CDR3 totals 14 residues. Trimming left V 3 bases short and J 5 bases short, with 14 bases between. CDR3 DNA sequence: TGCGCCAGCAGCTCGGCCCCCACGGTGGAGACCCAGTACTTC. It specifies CASSSAPTVETQYF.

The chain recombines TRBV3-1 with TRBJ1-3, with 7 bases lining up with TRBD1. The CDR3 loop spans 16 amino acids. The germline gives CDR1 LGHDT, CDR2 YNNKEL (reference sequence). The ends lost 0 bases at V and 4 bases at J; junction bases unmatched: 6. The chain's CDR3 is CASSQDGRGRGNTIYF. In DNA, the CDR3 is TGTGCCAGCAGCCAAGATGGAAGGGGGCGAGGAAACACCATATATTTT.

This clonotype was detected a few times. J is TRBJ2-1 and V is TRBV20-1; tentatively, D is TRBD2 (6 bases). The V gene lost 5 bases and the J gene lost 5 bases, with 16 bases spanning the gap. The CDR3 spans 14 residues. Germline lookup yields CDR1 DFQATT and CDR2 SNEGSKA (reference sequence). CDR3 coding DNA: TGCAGTGCTGGCCGGGGGTTTCAGAACAATGAGCAGTTCTTC. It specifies CSAGRGFQNNEQFF.

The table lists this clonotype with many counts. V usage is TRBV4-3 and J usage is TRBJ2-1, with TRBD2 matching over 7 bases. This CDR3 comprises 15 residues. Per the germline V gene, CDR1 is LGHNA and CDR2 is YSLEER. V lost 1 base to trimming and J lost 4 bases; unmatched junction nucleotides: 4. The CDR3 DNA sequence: TGCGCCAGCAGCCAAGCCCAGCGGGATTACAATGAGCAGTTCTTC. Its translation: CASSQAQRDYNEQFF.

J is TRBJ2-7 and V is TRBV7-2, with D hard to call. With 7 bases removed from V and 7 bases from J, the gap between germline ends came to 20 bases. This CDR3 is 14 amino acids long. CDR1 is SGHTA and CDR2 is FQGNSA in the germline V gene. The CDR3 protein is CASTFSTGPGEQYF. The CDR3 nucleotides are TGTGCCAGCACCTTTTCTACCGGTCCTGGGGAGCAGTACTTC.

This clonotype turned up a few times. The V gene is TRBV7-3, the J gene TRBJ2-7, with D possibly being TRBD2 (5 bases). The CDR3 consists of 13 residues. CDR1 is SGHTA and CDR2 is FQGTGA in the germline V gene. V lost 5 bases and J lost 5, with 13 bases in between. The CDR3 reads CASSPFPGDEQYF. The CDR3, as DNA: TGTGCCAGCAGCCCATTTCCCGGGGACGAGCAGTACTTC.